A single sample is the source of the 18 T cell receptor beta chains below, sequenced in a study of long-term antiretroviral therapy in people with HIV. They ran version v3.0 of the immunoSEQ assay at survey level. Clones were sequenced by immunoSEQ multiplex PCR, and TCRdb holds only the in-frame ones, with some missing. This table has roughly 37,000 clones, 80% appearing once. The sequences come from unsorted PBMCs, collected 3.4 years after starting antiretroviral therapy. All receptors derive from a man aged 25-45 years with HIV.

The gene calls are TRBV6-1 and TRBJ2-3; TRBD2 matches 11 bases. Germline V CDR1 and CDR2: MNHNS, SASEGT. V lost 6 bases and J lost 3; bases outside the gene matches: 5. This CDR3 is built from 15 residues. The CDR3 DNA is TGTGCCAGCAGCTTACTAGCGGGAGTAACAGATACGCAGTATTTT. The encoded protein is CASSLLAGVTDTQYF.

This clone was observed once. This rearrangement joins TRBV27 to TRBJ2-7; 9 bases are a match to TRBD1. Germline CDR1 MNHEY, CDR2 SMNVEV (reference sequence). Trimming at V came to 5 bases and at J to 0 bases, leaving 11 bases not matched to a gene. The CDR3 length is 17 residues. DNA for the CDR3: TGTGCCAGCAGTCAGACCCTCGGGACAGGGATCTCCTACGAGCAGTACTTC. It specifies CASSQTLGTGISYEQYF.

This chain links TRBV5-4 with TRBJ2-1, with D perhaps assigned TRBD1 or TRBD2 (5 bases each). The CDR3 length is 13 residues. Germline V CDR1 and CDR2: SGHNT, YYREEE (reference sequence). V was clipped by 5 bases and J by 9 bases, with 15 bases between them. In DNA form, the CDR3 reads TGTGCCAGCAGAGGGGAGATGAGCAGTGAGCAGTTCTTC. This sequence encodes CASRGEMSSEQFF.

In nucleotides, the CDR3 is TGTGCCAGCAGCGTAAGCACCTCTGGAAACACCATATATTTT. As protein: CASSVSTSGNTIYF. The rearrangement joins TRBV9 to TRBJ1-3; D remains unclear. The CDR3 consists of 14 residues. Trimming pared 1 base from V and 0 bases from J, leaving 5 bases between. Germline CDR1 SGDLS, CDR2 YYNGEE.

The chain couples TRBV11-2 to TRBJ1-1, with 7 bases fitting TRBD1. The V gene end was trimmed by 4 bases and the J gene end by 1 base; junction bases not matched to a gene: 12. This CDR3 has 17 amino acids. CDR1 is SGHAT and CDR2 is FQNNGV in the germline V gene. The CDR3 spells CASSSREATGENTEAFF. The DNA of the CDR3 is TGTGCCAGCAGCTCTAGGGAGGCCACAGGGGAGAACACTGAAGCTTTCTTT.

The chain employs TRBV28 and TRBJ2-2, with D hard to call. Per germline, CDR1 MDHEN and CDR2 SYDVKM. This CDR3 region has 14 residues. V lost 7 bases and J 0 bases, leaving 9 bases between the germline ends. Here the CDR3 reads CASMEFANTGELFF. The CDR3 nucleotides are TGTGCCAGCATGGAGTTCGCGAACACCGGGGAGCTGTTTTTT.

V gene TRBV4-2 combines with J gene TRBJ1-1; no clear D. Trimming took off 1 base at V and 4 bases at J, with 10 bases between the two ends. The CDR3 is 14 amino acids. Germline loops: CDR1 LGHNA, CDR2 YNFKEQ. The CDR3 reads CASSQVDLPTEAFF. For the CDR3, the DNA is TGTGCCAGCAGCCAAGTTGACCTCCCCACTGAAGCTTTCTTT.

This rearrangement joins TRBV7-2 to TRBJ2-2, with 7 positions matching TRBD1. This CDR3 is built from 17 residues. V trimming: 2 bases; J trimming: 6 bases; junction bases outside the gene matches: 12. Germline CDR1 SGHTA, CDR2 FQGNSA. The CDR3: CASSLSRMTGSPGELFF. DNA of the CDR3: TGTGCCAGCAGCTTATCACGAATGACAGGGTCCCCCGGGGAGCTGTTTTTT.

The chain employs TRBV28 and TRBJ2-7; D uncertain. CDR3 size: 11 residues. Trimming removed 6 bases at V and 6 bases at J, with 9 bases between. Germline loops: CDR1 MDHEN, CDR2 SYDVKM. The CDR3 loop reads CASSGRFEQYF. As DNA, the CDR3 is TGTGCCAGCAGCGGCAGGTTCGAGCAGTACTTC. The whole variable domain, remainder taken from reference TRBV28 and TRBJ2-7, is DVKVTQSSRYLVKRTGEKVFLECVQDMDHENMFWYRQDPGLGLRLIYFSYDVKMKEKGDIPEGYSVSREKKERFSLILESASTNQTSMYLCASSGRFEQYFGPGTRLTVT.

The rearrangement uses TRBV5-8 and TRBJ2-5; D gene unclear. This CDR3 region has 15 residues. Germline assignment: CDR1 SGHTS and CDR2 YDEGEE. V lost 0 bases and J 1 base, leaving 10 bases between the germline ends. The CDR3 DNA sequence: TGTGCCAGCAGCTTGGAGGGTGCTCCCCAAGAGACCCAGTACTTC. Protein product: CASSLEGAPQETQYF.

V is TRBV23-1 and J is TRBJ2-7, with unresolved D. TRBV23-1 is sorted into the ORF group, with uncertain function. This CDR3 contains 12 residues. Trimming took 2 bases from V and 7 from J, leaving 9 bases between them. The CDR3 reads CASSQNVWEQYF. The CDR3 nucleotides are TGCGCCAGCAGTCAAAACGTTTGGGAGCAGTACTTC.

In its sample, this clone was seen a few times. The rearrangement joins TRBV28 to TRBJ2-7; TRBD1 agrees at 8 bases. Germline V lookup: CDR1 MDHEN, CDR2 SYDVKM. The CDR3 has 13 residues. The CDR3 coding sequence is TGTAGCTCCCGGGACAGGTTATACTACGAGCAGTACTTC. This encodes CSSRDRLYYEQYF.

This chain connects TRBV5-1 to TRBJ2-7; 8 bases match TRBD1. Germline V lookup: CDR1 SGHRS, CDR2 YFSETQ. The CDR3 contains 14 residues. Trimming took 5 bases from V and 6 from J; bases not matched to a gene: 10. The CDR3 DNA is TGCGCCAGCAGTTCCCCCGGACAGGGAGGCGAGCAGTACTTC. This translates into CASSSPGQGGEQYF.

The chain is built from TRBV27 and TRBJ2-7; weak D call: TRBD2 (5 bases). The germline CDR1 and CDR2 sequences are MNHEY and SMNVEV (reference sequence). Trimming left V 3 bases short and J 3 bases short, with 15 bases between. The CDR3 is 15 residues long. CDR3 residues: CASSFAGNSLYEQYF. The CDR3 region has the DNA TGTGCCAGCAGTTTTGCCGGGAACTCTCTCTACGAGCAGTACTTC.

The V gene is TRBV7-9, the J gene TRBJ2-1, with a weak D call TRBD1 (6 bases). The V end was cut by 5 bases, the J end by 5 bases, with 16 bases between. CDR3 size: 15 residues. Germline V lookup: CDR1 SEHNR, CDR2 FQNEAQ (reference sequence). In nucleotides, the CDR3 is TGTGCCAGCAGCCACACGGACAGAGCTAACAATGAGCAGTTCTTC. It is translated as CASSHTDRANNEQFF.

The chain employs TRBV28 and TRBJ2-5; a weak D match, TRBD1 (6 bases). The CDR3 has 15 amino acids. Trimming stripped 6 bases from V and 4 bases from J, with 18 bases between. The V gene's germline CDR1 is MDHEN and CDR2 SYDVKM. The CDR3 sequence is CASSPRGRVGETQYF. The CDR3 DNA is TGTGCCAGCAGCCCCAGGGGTAGGGTCGGAGAGACCCAGTACTTC.

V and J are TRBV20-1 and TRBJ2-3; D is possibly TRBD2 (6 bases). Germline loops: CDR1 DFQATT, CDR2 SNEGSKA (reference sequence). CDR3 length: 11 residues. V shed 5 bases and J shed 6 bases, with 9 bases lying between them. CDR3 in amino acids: CSAGRTDTQYF. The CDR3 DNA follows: TGCAGTGCTGGGAGGACGGATACGCAGTATTTT.

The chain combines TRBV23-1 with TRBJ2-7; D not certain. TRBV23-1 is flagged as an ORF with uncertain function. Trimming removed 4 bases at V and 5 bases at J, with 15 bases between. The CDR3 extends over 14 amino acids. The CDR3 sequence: CASSPLNWGHEQYF. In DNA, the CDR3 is TGCGCCAGCAGTCCCTTGAACTGGGGTCACGAGCAGTACTTC.